This T cell receptor (beta chain) derives from a study of T cell responses to AZD1222 COVID-19 vaccine. Study-wide findings and caveats: Only 5 or 6 people who got AZD1222 tested seropositive at baseline. Repertoire sampling happened only post peak T cell response. White British people made up most donors, females outnumbered males, and clonal diversity was possibly underestimated.

The V and J ends lost 8 bases and 3 bases respectively, with 41 bases between them. Germline loops: CDR1 LNHNV, CDR2 YYDKDF (reference sequence). The CDR3 contains 22 residues. Data came from immunoSEQ multiplex PCR; TCRdb stores just in-frame clones and leaves some out. The data show some 120,000 clones, less than 90% seen once. A note on this clone: Its antigen remains unidentified.

This chain connects TRBV15 to TRBJ2-7, with D perhaps TRBD1 (5 bases). This clonotype was obtained from an adult in good health. The starting material was peripheral blood, obtained on day 0 of AZD1222 vaccination. CDR3 in amino acids: CATPGKIRQRILVTNGHYEQYF. CDR3 nucleotide sequence: TGTGCCACCCCGGGCAAAATCAGACAGAGGATCCTGGTGACCAATGGACACTACGAGCAGTACTTC.